The table lists the clone carrying this TCR beta chain with a count of one. Participants came from 24 US areas, aged roughly 18 to 95 years. This record comes from a study of blood T cell repertoires in COVID-19. Overall study: There were acute and convalescent COVID-19 samples, and they came from the United States, Italy and Spain. PBMCs, B-cell-depleted T cells, or T cells provided the cDNA or gDNA that made up the material.

V lost 3 bases, J lost 10 bases, and 19 bases lay in between. CDR1 SNHLY and CDR2 FYNNEI come from the germline V gene. The CDR3 contains 15 residues. Using immunoSEQ multiplex PCR, the repertoire was profiled, and TCRdb retains in-frame clones only, with some absent. Found here are some 200,000 clones, around 83% of them singletons; the top ten hold approximately 1.3%. The chain uses TRBV2 and TRBJ2-1, with D tentatively TRBD2 (6 bases). The specimen was PBMCs or T cells enriched from blood (not recorded which). This TCR came from a middle-aged woman with acute COVID-19. The CDR3 loop reads CASSESDPGVGEQFF. CDR3 nucleotides: TGTGCCAGCAGTGAGTCGGATCCGGGGGTCGGGGAGCAGTTCTTC.